Listed below are T cell receptor beta chains from one sample, sequenced in a study of OX40 agonist ivuxolimab in advanced cancers. Using immunoSEQ multiplex PCR, the repertoire was profiled, and TCRdb retains in-frame clones only, with some absent. The repertoire holds 60,000 to 65,000 clones, more than 75% seen once, with about 3% in the top ten. Sequencing was performed on CD4+ or CD8+ T cells sorted from blood, taken in a trial of the OX40 agonist ivuxolimab. These receptor sequences come from an adult with an advanced solid tumor such as melanoma, head and neck, liver or kidney cancer. The conserved cysteine and the conserved F or W are not part of the CDR3 here.

>TRBV30|TRBJ1-2
AWNPGRNYGYT
>TRBV12-5|TRBJ1-1
ASASAGRGTEAF
>TRBV7-7|TRBJ2-1
ASSRELEHEQF
>TRBV29-1|TRBJ1-1
SALSGTGGAGTEAF
>TRBV9|TRBJ1-5
ASSVAGGGGLRNQPQH
>TRBV5-6|TRBJ1-6
ASSRGQGEYNSPLH
>TRBV9|TRBJ2-3
ASSPQITDTQY
>TRBV19|TRBJ1-5
ASSIDGPGSNQPQH
>TRBV19|TRBJ1-4
ASSGLTGGREKLF
>TRBV5-1|TRBJ2-5
ASSSTGDGETQY
>TRBV6-6|TRBJ2-7
ASSQARGAYEQY
>TRBV5-1|TRBJ2-3
ASSLEVPSTDTQY
>TRBV27|TRBJ2-1
ASSLDMVLNEQF
>TRBV7-9|TRBJ1-1
ASSPDGNTEAF